A single sample is the source of the 28 T cell receptor beta chains below, sequenced in a study of PD-1 blockade in classical Hodgkin lymphoma. Each patient experienced a relapse that followed autologous stem cell transplantation, and brentuximab vedotin exposure varied. Some clones are missing from TCRdb's copy, which holds only in-frame ones; the method was immunoSEQ multiplex PCR. This table has approximately 12,000 clones, roughly four fifths appearing once. The input for sequencing was peripheral blood mononuclear cells (PBMCs), taken before the second cycle of nivolumab. These receptors all stem from a human donor with classical Hodgkin lymphoma.

This clone turned up a few times. The genes are TRBV5-1 and TRBJ2-7; D may correspond to TRBD1 or TRBD2 (7 bases each). The CDR3 consists of 13 residues. CDR1 SGHRS and CDR2 YFSETQ come from the germline V gene. V was trimmed by 3 bases and J by 6 bases, leaving 13 bases between them. The CDR3 nucleotides read TGCGCCAGCAGCTCCACAGGGGAGGGCGAGCAGTACTTC. This gives the protein CASSSTGEGEQYF. Together with reference TRBV5-1 and TRBJ2-7, the CDR3 gives the full variable domain: KAGVTQTPRYLIKTRGQQVTLSCSPISGHRSVSWYQQTPGQGLQFLFEYFSETQRNKGNFPGRFSGRQFSNSRSEMNVSTLELGDSALYLCASSSTGEGEQYFGPGTRLTVT.

A few counts support this clone. The chain couples TRBV6-1 to TRBJ1-1; D is uncertain. The CDR3 length is 10 residues. The germline V gene has CDR1 MNHNS and CDR2 SASEGT. V was cut by 6 bases and J by 5 bases, with 4 bases left in between. CDR3 bases: TGTGCCAGCAGGGTAACTGAAGCTTTCTTT. Translating gives CASRVTEAFF.

CDR3 coding DNA: TGTGCCAGCAGCGTAGCTGGGTCCACCTACGAGCAGTACTTC. This codes for CASSVAGSTYEQYF. V gene TRBV9 combines with J gene TRBJ2-7; unclear D gene. V gave up 0 bases and J gave up 2 bases, with 9 bases separating them. From germline, CDR1 is SGDLS and CDR2 YYNGEE. This CDR3 is built from 14 residues.

This rearrangement joins TRBV9 to TRBJ2-7, with 11 bases aligning to TRBD1. CDR3 size: 15 residues. Germline V gene lookup returns CDR1 SGDLS and CDR2 YYNGEE. Germline trimming cut 7 bases from V and 2 bases from J; bases unmatched to any gene: 8. In DNA form, the CDR3 reads TGTGCCAGCGGCCAAGAGGGACAGGGGGCCTACGAGCAGTACTTC. As protein: CASGQEGQGAYEQYF.

The chain couples TRBV6-1 to TRBJ1-1; D gene ambiguous. CDR1 is MNHNS, CDR2 SASEGT, per germline. The CDR3 sequence is 15 residues long. The V end was cut by 6 bases, the J end by 3 bases, with 17 bases between. CDR3: CASSDLRPWDTEAFF. DNA for the CDR3: TGTGCCAGCAGCGACCTAAGGCCTTGGGACACTGAAGCTTTCTTT.

As regards this clone: Other DNA sequences of this sample code for an identical CDR3. The chain joins TRBV14 to TRBJ1-1; 7 bases line up with TRBD1. The germline V gene has CDR1 SGHDN and CDR2 FVKESK. J was trimmed by 1 base and V by 5 bases; bases with no gene match: 4. This CDR3 has 14 residues. The CDR3 DNA reads as TGTGCCAGCAGCTTCCACAGGGGGAACACTGAAGCTTTCTTT. This codes for CASSFHRGNTEAFF.

The rearrangement joins TRBV11-2 to TRBJ2-5; 10 bases agree with TRBD2. The germline V gene encodes CDR1 SGHAT and CDR2 FQNNGV. With 6 bases clipped from V and 5 bases from J, the junction kept 3 bases outside the gene matches. This CDR3 has 13 residues. DNA for the CDR3: TGTGCCAGCAGTCTAGCGGGAGACGAGACCCAGTACTTC. This sequence encodes CASSLAGDETQYF.

The chain has TRBV7-6 and TRBJ2-5; D ambiguous. The V end lost 5 bases, the J end lost 5 bases, and 18 bases lay between the germline ends. The CDR3 runs 15 residues. Germline V gene data show CDR1 as SGHVS and CDR2 as FNYEAQ. CDR3 loop: CASSLTIGFGETQYF. CDR3 coding DNA: TGTGCCAGCAGCCTTACCATAGGGTTCGGGGAGACCCAGTACTTC.

The rearrangement links TRBV9 to TRBJ2-7; TRBD1 matches at 9 bases. The CDR3 length is 14 residues. Germline V gene data show CDR1 as SGDLS and CDR2 as YYNGEE. The ends lost 3 bases at V and 3 bases at J; junction bases unmatched: 4. The chain's CDR3 is CASSAGTGFYEQYF. For the CDR3, the DNA is TGTGCCAGCAGCGCCGGGACAGGGTTCTACGAGCAGTACTTC.

CDR3 sequence: CASSPHSGGARETQYF. CDR3 DNA: TGCGCCAGCAGCCCGCATAGCGGGGGGGCGAGGGAGACCCAGTACTTC. The rearrangement joins TRBV5-1 to TRBJ2-5, with 11 bases identical to TRBD2. The germline V gene encodes CDR1 SGHRS and CDR2 YFSETQ. The trim removed 4 bases at V and 5 bases at J, leaving 10 bases unmatched. This CDR3 has 16 residues.

There are a few counts of this clone. The V call is TRBV5-1, the J call TRBJ2-7, with D perhaps TRBD1 or TRBD2 (5 bases each). The CDR3 length is 14 residues. Trimming took 3 bases from V and 2 from J, leaving 12 bases between them. Germline-derived CDR1 and CDR2 are SGHRS and YFSETQ. The CDR3 nucleotides read TGCGCCAGCAGCTGGACCTGGGGGACCTACGAGCAGTACTTC. Its protein product is CASSWTWGTYEQYF.

CDR3 region: CASSHRTGLNEKLFF. CDR3 bases: TGTGCCAGCAGCCATCGGACAGGGCTTAATGAAAAACTGTTTTTT. The chain combines TRBV2 with TRBJ1-4; 8 positions match TRBD1. Trimming took 6 bases from V and 4 from J; bases not matched to a gene: 7. The CDR3 runs to 15 residues. CDR1 and CDR2 from the germline V gene are SNHLY and FYNNEI. Full variable domain (remainder filled in from reference TRBV2 and TRBJ1-4): EPEVTQTPSHQVTQMGQEVILRCVPISNHLYFYWYRQILGQKVEFLVSFYNNEISEKSEIFDDQFSVERPDGSNFTLKIRSTKLEDSAMYFCASSHRTGLNEKLFFGSGTQLSVL.

The chain couples TRBV30 to TRBJ2-5; D might be TRBD1 or TRBD2, each matching 5 bases. The CDR3 has 13 residues. V was trimmed by 2 bases and J by 5 bases, leaving 12 bases between them. Germline V gene sequence: CDR1 GTSNPN, CDR2 SVGIG (reference sequence). The CDR3 DNA follows: TGTGCCTGGAGTAGGCAGTGGGGGGAGACCCAGTACTTC. Its protein product is CAWSRQWGETQYF.

This clone has a single count. This rearrangement joins TRBV10-3 to TRBJ1-2, with 10 bases aligning to TRBD1. CDR3 length equals 17 residues. V lost 5 bases, J lost 4 bases, and 13 bases stayed unmatched. CDR1 is ENHRY, CDR2 SYGVKD, per germline. CDR3 DNA: TGTGCCATCAGTCAGGGAACGGGGACAGGGGTCCTCTATGGCTACACCTTC. It is translated as CAISQGTGTGVLYGYTF.

V gene TRBV11-3 combines with J gene TRBJ2-1, with unresolved D. In germline, CDR1 is SGHNT, CDR2 YENEEA. V was pared by 5 bases and J by 4 bases, with 15 bases between. This CDR3 is 15 amino acids long. The CDR3 DNA reads as TGTGCCAGCAGCCCCTACTCCGACGTTTACAATGAGCAGTTCTTC. This sequence encodes CASSPYSDVYNEQFF.

This clone was seen only once. The chain employs TRBV7-3 and TRBJ1-2; D gene ambiguous. The CDR3 is 13 residues long. Trimming removed 5 bases at V and 6 bases at J, with 13 bases between. Germline CDR1 reads SGHTA; CDR2 reads FQGTGA. CDR3 in DNA: TGTGCCAGCAGCCCTGGTGGGGTACATGGCTACACCTTC. This gives the protein CASSPGGVHGYTF.

V and J are TRBV5-1 and TRBJ1-1; 7 nucleotides match TRBD1. The CDR3 is made up of 14 amino acids. CDR1 and CDR2 from the germline V gene are SGHRS and YFSETQ. Losses at the gene ends were 3 bases for V and 1 base for J; bases not matched to a gene: 3. The CDR3 DNA is TGCGCCAGCAGCTACGGGACAGAGAACACTGAAGCTTTCTTT. Protein: CASSYGTENTEAFF.

The rearrangement uses TRBV27 and TRBJ2-7; no definite D call. With 4 bases removed from V and 4 bases from J, the gap between germline ends came to 8 bases. Per germline, CDR1 MNHEY and CDR2 SMNVEV (reference sequence). This CDR3 is 12 amino acids long. The CDR3 DNA reads TGTGCCAGCAGTTCTGGGGTTTACGAGCAGTACTTC. It yields the protein CASSSGVYEQYF.

The chain has TRBV7-3 and TRBJ1-1; a possible D gene is TRBD1 (5 bases). V dropped 4 bases and J dropped 8 bases, with 14 bases sitting between them. Germline CDR1 and CDR2: SGHTA and FQGTGA. The CDR3 has 13 residues. The CDR3 region is CASSYTRGTEAFF. CDR3 bases: TGTGCCAGCAGCTACACCCGAGGGACGGAAGCTTTCTTT.

The V and J genes are TRBV10-2 and TRBJ2-5; D unclear. This CDR3 comprises 13 residues. The ends were cut back, 3 bases at V and 0 bases at J, with 5 bases in the middle. CDR1 is WSHSY and CDR2 is SAAADI in the germline V gene. The DNA of the CDR3 is TGCGCCAGCAGTGAACAGTACCAAGAGACCCAGTACTTC. The encoded protein is CASSEQYQETQYF.

A remark on this clone: A junction boundary mismatches the germline segment, possibly from a read error. V is TRBV7-2 and J is TRBJ2-3, with a weak D call TRBD2 (5 bases). The CDR3 sequence is 13 residues long. Germline V gene data show CDR1 as SGHTA and CDR2 as FQGNSA. The CDR3 coding sequence is TGTGCCAGCAGCTTAGCTAGCGCCTTGCTAATGAATTTT. This translates into CASSLASALLMNF.

This chain connects TRBV5-1 to TRBJ1-1; D ambiguous. V lost 6 bases, J lost 1 base, and 7 bases lay in between. The V gene's germline CDR1 is SGHRS and CDR2 YFSETQ. The CDR3 consists of 12 residues. The CDR3: CASTKGNTEAFF. CDR3 sequence (DNA): TGCGCCAGCACAAAAGGGAACACTGAAGCTTTCTTT.

V usage is TRBV2 and J usage is TRBJ1-6, with a tentative D call TRBD1 (5 bases). The germline CDR1 and CDR2 sequences are SNHLY and FYNNEI. V was clipped by 6 bases and J by 8 bases, with 14 bases between them. This CDR3 has 14 amino acids. The CDR3: CASRAAGGDSPLHF. The CDR3 nucleotides are TGTGCCAGCAGAGCCGCAGGAGGGGATTCACCCCTCCACTTT.

The chain is built from TRBV7-2 and TRBJ1-2, with D hard to call. V lost 2 bases and J 1 base, leaving 11 bases between the germline ends. Germline V lookup: CDR1 SGHTA, CDR2 FQGNSA. The CDR3 totals 15 residues. CDR3 DNA sequence: TGTGCCAGCAGCTTACTTGTCAGCGATAACTATGGCTACACCTTC. It is translated as CASSLLVSDNYGYTF.

This chain joins TRBV18 and TRBJ2-5; no reliable D call. The germline V gene encodes CDR1 KGHSH and CDR2 LQKENI. The CDR3 is 13 residues long. The V and J ends lost 0 bases and 1 base respectively, with 3 bases between them. CDR3 loop: CASSPPIQETQYF. The CDR3 region has the DNA TGTGCCAGCTCACCACCCATCCAAGAGACCCAGTACTTC. Variable domain in full (rest from reference TRBV18 and TRBJ2-5): NAGVMQNPRHLVRRRGQEARLRCSPMKGHSHVYWYRQLPEEGLKFMVYLQKENIIDESGMPKERFSAEFPKEGPSILRIQQVVRGDSAAYFCASSPPIQETQYFGPGTRLLVL.

This sequence joins TRBV5-5 and TRBJ2-2; TRBD2 agrees at 16 bases. V lost 3 bases to trimming and J lost 7 bases; unmatched junction nucleotides: 9. The CDR3 has 18 amino acids. Germline CDR1 is SGHKS and CDR2 is YYEKEE (reference sequence). Here the CDR3 reads CASSSGTSGRAYGGELFF. CDR3 DNA sequence: TGTGCCAGCAGCTCCGGGACTAGCGGGAGGGCCTACGGCGGGGAGCTGTTTTTT.

The rearrangement joins TRBV2 to TRBJ2-5; possibly TRBD1 for D (5 bases). Germline CDR1 reads SNHLY; CDR2 reads FYNNEI. Trimming shortened V by 4 bases and J by 5 bases, and 11 bases separated the two germline ends. This CDR3 contains 13 residues. CDR3 coding DNA: TGTGCCAGCAGTGTTTACAGGCAGGAGACCCAGTACTTC. Its protein is CASSVYRQETQYF.

The chain links TRBV27 to TRBJ1-2; 7 nucleotides agree with TRBD1. The CDR3 contains 13 residues. V was pared by 3 bases and J by 5 bases, with 3 bases of the junction left unmatched. The germline V gene has CDR1 MNHEY and CDR2 SMNVEV (reference sequence). The CDR3 DNA reads TGTGCCAGCAGTTTGACAGGGACATATGGCTACACCTTC. Its translation: CASSLTGTYGYTF.